The 29 T cell receptor beta chains in this list originate from one sample, sequenced in a study of shared clonotypes between healthy human individuals. Some clones are missing from TCRdb's copy, which holds only in-frame ones; the method was immunoSEQ multiplex PCR. The data show about 330,000 clones, around 90% seen once. The sample was memory CD8+ T cells sorted from blood. Indicated subset: CD45RO+ cells pooled with CCR7-negative TemRA cells. The receptors were gathered from a man between 18 and 35 years old in good health.

V gene TRBV29-1 combines with J gene TRBJ1-4, with D possibly being TRBD1 (5 bases). From germline, CDR1 is SQVTM and CDR2 ANQGSEA. Trimming shortened V by 4 bases and J by 8 bases, and 14 bases separated the two germline ends. The CDR3 extends over 13 amino acids. This CDR3 is CSVVGQGGEKLFF. The CDR3 DNA sequence: TGCAGCGTTGTGGGCCAGGGAGGGGAAAAACTGTTTTTT.

The table lists this clone with a count of one. The gene calls are TRBV4-3 and TRBJ2-3; 7 bases match TRBD2. The CDR3 has 15 residues. Germline assignment: CDR1 LGHNA and CDR2 YSLEER. V was clipped by 6 bases and J by 4 bases; unmatched bases: 10. The CDR3 reads CASRSRSGGPDTQYF. Here the CDR3 DNA reads TGCGCCAGCAGGTCGCGATCGGGAGGACCAGATACGCAGTATTTT.

As concerns this clone: The same CDR3 arises from other DNA sequences in this sample as well. V usage is TRBV5-1 and J usage is TRBJ2-7; D is perhaps TRBD1 (5 bases). Germline V CDR1 and CDR2: SGHRS, YFSETQ. There are 13 residues in the CDR3. The V and J ends lost 2 bases and 1 base respectively, with 7 bases between them. CDR3 nucleotide sequence: TGCGCCAGCAGCTTAAGACAGTCCTACGAGCAGTACTTC. This sequence encodes CASSLRQSYEQYF.

CDR3 sequence: CASSGGLVYSPEQYF. The DNA of the CDR3 is TGTGCCAGCAGCGGAGGACTAGTGTACTCCCCCGAGCAGTACTTC. The rearrangement joins TRBV13 to TRBJ2-7; 7 bases line up with TRBD2. Per the germline V gene, CDR1 is PRHDT and CDR2 is FYEKMQ (reference sequence). This CDR3 region has 15 residues. V was clipped by 5 bases and J by 6 bases; unmatched bases: 13.

V usage is TRBV30 and J usage is TRBJ2-1; 11 nucleotides line up with TRBD2. CDR1 and CDR2 (germline): GTSNPN, SVGIG (reference sequence). The CDR3 runs 18 residues. V lost 0 bases to trimming and J lost 8 bases; unmatched junction nucleotides: 15. The CDR3 DNA reads as TGTGCCTGGAGTGTACTTGGTATAGTAGCGGGAGGGATCGATGAGCAGTTCTTC. This encodes CAWSVLGIVAGGIDEQFF.

V usage is TRBV28 and J usage is TRBJ2-7, with no clear D. Between the trimmed V and J ends, which lost 6 bases and 3 bases, there was a span of 6 bases. There are 11 residues in the CDR3. Per the germline V gene, CDR1 is MDHEN and CDR2 is SYDVKM. For the CDR3, the DNA is TGTGCCAGCAGGAGTAGCTACGAGCAGTACTTC. Translation: CASRSSYEQYF.

The chain is built from TRBV6-6 and TRBJ1-5, with D unclear. Germline V gene sequence: CDR1 MNHNY, CDR2 SVGAGI (reference sequence). V dropped 7 bases and J dropped 5 bases, with 6 bases sitting between them. The CDR3 length is 11 residues. The CDR3 DNA reads as TGTGCCAGCATGGAGGATCAGCCCCAGCATTTT. Translated, it gives CASMEDQPQHF.

V usage is TRBV28 and J usage is TRBJ2-7; D is perhaps TRBD1 or TRBD2 (5 bases each). With 6 bases removed from V and 2 bases from J, the gap between germline ends came to 11 bases. CDR3 size: 13 residues. Germline assignment: CDR1 MDHEN and CDR2 SYDVKM. The DNA for the CDR3 is TGTGCCAGCAGGGGGCTCGGGGCCTACGAGCAGTACTTC. Translating gives CASRGLGAYEQYF.

V and J are TRBV2 and TRBJ1-1; no definite D call. Trimming cost V 8 bases and J 6 bases, with 19 bases left between them. The CDR3 is made up of 14 amino acids. Per germline, CDR1 SNHLY and CDR2 FYNNEI. This CDR3 reads CASSPWAEAPEAFF. CDR3 nucleotides: TGTGCCAGCTCACCCTGGGCCGAGGCCCCTGAAGCTTTCTTT.

To note about this clone: A much larger clone lies one base from this, so it may be a read error. Different DNA sequences within this sample yield the same CDR3. The V call is TRBV6-1, the J call TRBJ1-3, with unresolved D. The CDR3 has 15 amino acids. Trimming shortened V by 1 base and J by 0 bases, and 7 bases separated the two germline ends. The germline V gene encodes CDR1 MNHNS and CDR2 SASEGT. CDR3 bases: TGTGCCAGCAGTGAAGGGGCAGGCTCTGGAAACACCATATATTTT. Translating gives CASSEGAGSGNTIYF.

This clone has just one count. The chain couples TRBV9 to TRBJ2-7; tentatively, D is TRBD2 (6 bases). V lost 4 bases and J lost 6, with 17 bases in between. This CDR3 spans 14 amino acids. Germline CDR1 SGDLS, CDR2 YYNGEE. The CDR3 DNA reads as TGTGCCAGCAGCTCGGAGGTTCTGGGAGGCGAGCAGTACTTC. Protein: CASSSEVLGGEQYF.

The J gene is TRBJ2-3, the V gene TRBV5-8; 10 positions agree with TRBD1. CDR1 is SGHTS and CDR2 is YDEGEE in the germline V gene. The CDR3 sequence is 14 residues long. J lost 8 bases, V lost 3 bases, and 6 bases had no gene match. The CDR3 DNA reads as TGTGCCAGCAGCTCAGGACAGGGGGGATCTACGCAGTATTTT. Translated: CASSSGQGGSTQYF. The full variable domain, its missing parts supplied by reference TRBV5-8 and TRBJ2-3, is EAGVTQSPTHLIKTRGQQATLRCSPISGHTSVYWYQQALGLGLQFLLWYDEGEERNRGNFPPRFSGRQFPNYSSELNVNALELEDSALYLCASSSGQGGSTQYFGPGTRLTVL.

In its sample, this clone was seen once. The chain joins TRBV6-5 to TRBJ2-3; 8 positions agree with TRBD1. V trimming: 5 bases; J trimming: 3 bases; junction bases outside the gene matches: 7. Germline loops: CDR1 MNHEY, CDR2 SVGAGI. The CDR3 has 15 residues. The chain's CDR3 is CASSVDRVYTDTQYF. The CDR3 DNA follows: TGTGCCAGCAGTGTGGACAGGGTCTATACAGATACGCAGTATTTT.

The chain uses TRBV5-4 and TRBJ2-3; a possible D gene is TRBD1 (6 bases). The CDR3 is 13 amino acids. CDR1 SGHNT and CDR2 YYREEE come from the germline V gene (reference sequence). Trimming removed 9 bases from V and 6 bases from J, with 17 bases in between. The CDR3 here is CAIAGTPMDTQYF. CDR3 nucleotides: TGTGCCATCGCCGGGACACCCATGGATACGCAGTATTTT.

The J gene is TRBJ1-1, the V gene TRBV6-5; TRBD1 agrees at 7 bases. The trim removed 8 bases at V and 10 bases at J, leaving 13 bases unmatched. The CDR3 is 13 amino acids. Germline lookup yields CDR1 MNHEY and CDR2 SVGAGI. The CDR3 sequence is CASFQGGGGVAFF. The CDR3 DNA sequence: TGTGCCAGCTTTCAAGGAGGGGGCGGAGTAGCTTTCTTT.

V and J are TRBV4-1 and TRBJ2-2; 8 positions agree with TRBD2. J gave up 7 bases and V 0 bases, and 7 bases lay outside the gene matches. In germline, CDR1 is MGHRA, CDR2 YSYEKL. The CDR3 contains 16 residues. CDR3 nucleotides: TGCGCCAGCAGCCAAGATACGGGGGGGCCAATCGGGGAGCTGTTTTTT. This sequence encodes CASSQDTGGPIGELFF.

This sequence joins TRBV4-3 and TRBJ1-4; tentative D call: TRBD1 (6 bases). Germline CDR1 is LGHNA and CDR2 is YSLEER. This CDR3 has 15 residues. Trimming pared 3 bases from V and 8 bases from J, leaving 16 bases between. CDR3 nucleotides: TGCGCCAGCAGCCAGGAACAGGGTATGGGGGAAAAACTGTTTTTT. Translated: CASSQEQGMGEKLFF.

This chain uses TRBV14 with TRBJ2-1; TRBD2 matches 7 bases. CDR1 is SGHDN and CDR2 is FVKESK in the germline V gene. The CDR3 totals 16 residues. The junction had 5 bases not matched to a gene; V was cut back by 0 bases and J by 3 bases. CDR3 in amino acids: CASSQDFGGGYNEQFF. The CDR3 region has the DNA TGTGCCAGCAGCCAAGATTTTGGCGGGGGCTACAATGAGCAGTTCTTC.

CDR3 protein: CASSHPRRVDEQYF. Written as DNA, the CDR3 is TGTGCCAGCAGCCATCCTAGGCGAGTCGACGAGCAGTACTTC. The rearrangement joins TRBV11-2 to TRBJ2-7; D ambiguous. The V end was cut by 5 bases, the J end by 5 bases, with 16 bases between. The germline CDR1 and CDR2 sequences are SGHAT and FQNNGV. The length of the CDR3 is 14 residues.

The chain recombines TRBV7-9 with TRBJ2-2; TRBD2 matches at 13 bases. Germline V CDR1 and CDR2: SEHNR, FQNEAQ (reference sequence). The CDR3 has 18 residues. V shed 2 bases, J shed 1 base, and the junction held 4 bases outside the gene matches. DNA of the CDR3: TGTGCCAGCAGCTTAACGACTAGCGGGGGGATGAACACCGGGGAGCTGTTTTTT. Its protein is CASSLTTSGGMNTGELFF.

The chain is built from TRBV10-3 and TRBJ2-7; a possible D gene is TRBD1 (6 bases). The length of the CDR3 is 13 residues. The V end was cut by 10 bases, the J end by 0 bases, with 13 bases between. Looked up from germline, CDR1 is ENHRY and CDR2 is SYGVKD. DNA of the CDR3: TGTGCCACCGGGGACACACCCTCCTACGAGCAGTACTTC. Protein sequence: CATGDTPSYEQYF.

The chain employs TRBV5-1 and TRBJ2-7; 10 positions match TRBD1. Unmatched junction bases numbered 14, after V lost 0 bases and J lost 2 bases. Germline lookup yields CDR1 SGHRS and CDR2 YFSETQ. The CDR3 consists of 19 residues. CDR3 protein: CASSLVDRGAPSATYEQYF. CDR3 nucleotides: TGCGCCAGCAGCTTGGTGGACAGGGGGGCCCCCAGCGCAACCTACGAGCAGTACTTC.

The genes are TRBV7-9 and TRBJ1-6; D not resolved. V shed 6 bases and J shed 6 bases, with 15 bases lying between them. This CDR3 is built from 15 residues. Germline V gene lookup returns CDR1 SEHNR and CDR2 FQNEAQ (reference sequence). CDR3: CASSPRGPANSPLHF. The CDR3 DNA is TGTGCCAGCAGTCCCAGAGGGCCGGCTAATTCACCCCTCCACTTT.

This clone showed up just once. The CDR3: CASSSDFYNEQFF. Written as DNA, the CDR3 is TGTGCCAGCAGTTCGGACTTCTACAATGAGCAGTTCTTC. This rearrangement joins TRBV7-9 to TRBJ2-1; perhaps TRBD2 as D (5 bases). The CDR3 is 13 amino acids. V was shortened by 6 bases and J by 3 bases, with 9 bases between the two germline ends. From germline, CDR1 is SEHNR and CDR2 FQNEAQ (reference sequence).

The V gene is TRBV6-6, the J gene TRBJ1-1; no clear D gene. Germline assignment: CDR1 MNHNY and CDR2 SVGAGI (reference sequence). The V and J ends lost 7 bases and 5 bases respectively, with 14 bases between them. This CDR3 has 13 residues. CDR3 protein: CASTKVGWTEAFF. In DNA form, the CDR3 reads TGTGCCAGCACCAAGGTCGGTTGGACTGAAGCTTTCTTT.

CDR3 nucleotide sequence: TGTGCCACAACCGGGACTAGCGATATGCATGAGCAGTTCTTC. Protein product: CATTGTSDMHEQFF. This chain uses TRBV13 with TRBJ2-1; TRBD2 matches at 10 bases. Losses at the gene ends were 10 bases for V and 8 bases for J; bases not matched to a gene: 11. The CDR3 has 14 residues. Germline V gene sequence: CDR1 PRHDT, CDR2 FYEKMQ (reference sequence).

The chain links TRBV11-2 to TRBJ1-1; D gene uncertain. CDR3 length: 15 amino acids. Germline CDR1 is SGHAT and CDR2 is FQNNGV. The ends were cut back, 4 bases at V and 4 bases at J, with 16 bases in the middle. CDR3 amino acids: CASSYGLFRTTEAFF. CDR3 in DNA: TGTGCCAGCAGCTATGGCCTCTTCCGGACCACTGAAGCTTTCTTT.

V usage is TRBV27 and J usage is TRBJ2-7; the match to TRBD2 covers 13 bases. CDR1 is MNHEY, CDR2 SMNVEV, per germline (reference sequence). This CDR3 contains 15 residues. The ends lost 7 bases at V and 4 bases at J; junction bases unmatched: 7. CDR3 sequence (DNA): TGTGCCAGCATCCCCGGGACTAGCGGGGATTACGAGCAGTACTTC. Encoded protein: CASIPGTSGDYEQYF.

The chain employs TRBV7-2 and TRBJ2-7; possible D gene TRBD1, 6 bases. Deletions cut 1 base from V and 2 bases from J, with 9 bases between. From germline, CDR1 is SGHTA and CDR2 FQGNSA. This CDR3 is built from 14 residues. The DNA of the CDR3 is TGTGCCAGCAGCTTAGAAACAGGGCCCTACGAGCAGTACTTC. This translates into CASSLETGPYEQYF.